This T cell receptor (beta chain) was sequenced for a study of shared clonotypes between healthy human individuals. CDR1 SGHAT and CDR2 FQNNGV come from the germline V gene. V was pared by 7 bases and J by 1 base, with 16 bases between. This CDR3 comprises 16 residues. Only one count was recorded for this clone. DNA at around 210 ng, 30,000 or so T cell genomes, went into sorted-subset replicate PCRs. Clones were read by immunoSEQ multiplex PCR, and TCRdb kept only the in-frame ones, dropping some. This table has hundreds of thousands of clones, about 95% appearing once. This chain links TRBV11-2 with TRBJ2-2, with D maybe TRBD2 (5 bases). The receptor was derived from a woman aged 25-40 years in good health. Sequencing input: naive CD4+ T cells sorted from blood. Regarding subset: CD45RA+ positively selected. This CDR3 is CASTKNSGRNTGELFF. The CDR3 region has the DNA TGTGCCAGCACCAAGAACTCGGGGAGGAACACCGGGGAGCTGTTTTTT.